The sequence of this T cell receptor (beta chain) was determined in a study of T cell responses to AZD1222 COVID-19 vaccine. Repertoires were generated with immunoSEQ multiplex PCR, while TCRdb's copy carries only in-frame clones and drops some. The data hold 130,000 or so clones, with 75% to 95% observed a single time. V lost 0 bases, J lost 5 bases, and 9 bases lay in between. The germline CDR1 and CDR2 sequences are SGHRS and YFSETQ. This CDR3 spans 15 amino acids. Material: peripheral blood, obtained 28 days after the second AZD1222 dose. The clonotype comes from an adult who received the AZD1222 COVID-19 vaccine. V gene TRBV5-1 combines with J gene TRBJ1-6, with D maybe TRBD1 (5 bases). The CDR3 region is CASSLGQGNNSPLHF. As DNA, the CDR3 is TGCGCCAGCAGCTTGGGGCAGGGAAATAATTCACCCCTCCACTTT.